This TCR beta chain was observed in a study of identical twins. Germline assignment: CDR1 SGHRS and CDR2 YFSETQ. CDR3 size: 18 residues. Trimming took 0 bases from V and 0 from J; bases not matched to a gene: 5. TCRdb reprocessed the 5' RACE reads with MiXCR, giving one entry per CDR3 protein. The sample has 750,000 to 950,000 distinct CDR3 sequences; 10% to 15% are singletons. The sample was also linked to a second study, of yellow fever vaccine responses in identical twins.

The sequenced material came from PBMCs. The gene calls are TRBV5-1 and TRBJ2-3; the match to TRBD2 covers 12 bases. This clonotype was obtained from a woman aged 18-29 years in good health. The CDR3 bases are TGCGCCAGCAGCTTGGAGCGGACTAGCGGGGCTAGCACAGATACGCAGTATTTT. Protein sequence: CASSLERTSGASTDTQYF. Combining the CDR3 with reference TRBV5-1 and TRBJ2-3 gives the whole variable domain KAGVTQTPRYLIKTRGQQVTLSCSPISGHRSVSWYQQTPGQGLQFLFEYFSETQRNKGNFPGRFSGRQFSNSRSEMNVSTLELGDSALYLCASSLERTSGASTDTQYFGPGTRLTVL.